This T cell receptor (beta chain) was recorded in a study of blood T cell repertoires in COVID-19. Clones were sequenced by immunoSEQ multiplex PCR, and TCRdb holds only the in-frame ones, with some missing. The repertoire holds about 220,000 clones, with roughly 76% as singletons. The V segment lost 1 base and the J segment 6 bases; nucleotides outside the gene matches: 5. Germline CDR1 LNHDA, CDR2 SQIVND (reference sequence). The CDR3 has 17 residues. The TCR was taken from a human donor in a cohort sampled during active COVID-19. The chain couples TRBV19 to TRBJ2-1; TRBD2 matches at 14 bases. The specimen sequenced was peripheral blood. CDR3 region: CASSIGLAGGLTNEQFF. For the CDR3, the DNA is TGTGCCAGTAGTATAGGACTAGCGGGAGGGCTGACCAATGAGCAGTTCTTC.